This T cell receptor beta chain was captured in a study of cytomegalovirus exposure and HLA in healthy donors. V dropped 2 bases and J dropped 4 bases, with 14 bases sitting between them. Germline V gene lookup returns CDR1 LNHNV and CDR2 YYDKDF (reference sequence). CDR3 length equals 15 residues. The PCR employed 60 Vbeta primers together with 13 Jbeta primers. TCRdb's copy holds only in-frame clones and misses some; the assay was immunoSEQ multiplex PCR. The sample includes 150,000 to 200,000 clones, roughly nine tenths of them seen just once. The TCR was taken from a girl under two years old in good health and CMV-seronegative. The chain links TRBV15 to TRBJ1-2; D is unclear. The sequenced material came from PBMCs. The DNA of the CDR3 is TGTGCCACCAGCAGACAGACCGGGAACCGCTATGGCTACACCTTC. Its translation is CATSRQTGNRYGYTF. The whole variable domain, remainder taken from reference TRBV15 and TRBJ1-2, is DAMVIQNPRYQVTQFGKPVTLSCSQTLNHNVMYWYQQKSSQAPKLLFHYYDKDFNNEADTPDNFQSRRPNTSFCFLDIRSPGLGDTAMYLCATSRQTGNRYGYTFGSGTRLTVV.